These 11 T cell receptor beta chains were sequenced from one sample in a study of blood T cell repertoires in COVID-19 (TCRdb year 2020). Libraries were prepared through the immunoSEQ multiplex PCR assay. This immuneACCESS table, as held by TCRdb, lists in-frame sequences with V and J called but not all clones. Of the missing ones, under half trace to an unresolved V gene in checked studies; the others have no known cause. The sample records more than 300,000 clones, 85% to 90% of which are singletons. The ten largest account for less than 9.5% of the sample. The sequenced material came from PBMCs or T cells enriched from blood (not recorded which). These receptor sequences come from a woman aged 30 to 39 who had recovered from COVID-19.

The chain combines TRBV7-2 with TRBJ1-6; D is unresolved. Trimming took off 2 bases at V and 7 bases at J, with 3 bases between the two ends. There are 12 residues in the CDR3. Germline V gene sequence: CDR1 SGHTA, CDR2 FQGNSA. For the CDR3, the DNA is TGTGCCAGCAGCTTACAGAATTCACCCCTCCACTTT. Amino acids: CASSLQNSPLHF.

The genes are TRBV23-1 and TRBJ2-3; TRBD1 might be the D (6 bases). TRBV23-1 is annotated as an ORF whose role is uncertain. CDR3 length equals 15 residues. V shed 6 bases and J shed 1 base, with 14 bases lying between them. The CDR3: CASSYRPGGTDTQYF. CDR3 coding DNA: TGCGCCAGCAGCTACAGACCAGGGGGCACAGATACGCAGTATTTT.

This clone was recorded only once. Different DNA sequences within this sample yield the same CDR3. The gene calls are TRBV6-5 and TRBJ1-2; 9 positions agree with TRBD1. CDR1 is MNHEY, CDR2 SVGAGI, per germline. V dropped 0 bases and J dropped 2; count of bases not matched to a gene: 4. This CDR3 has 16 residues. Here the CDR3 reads CASSYSRTGGNYGYTF. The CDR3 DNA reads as TGTGCCAGCAGTTACTCCCGTACAGGGGGCAACTATGGCTACACCTTC.

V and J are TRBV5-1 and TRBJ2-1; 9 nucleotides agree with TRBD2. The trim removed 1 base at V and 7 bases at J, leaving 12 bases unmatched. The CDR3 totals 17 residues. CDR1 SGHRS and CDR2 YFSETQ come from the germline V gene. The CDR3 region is CASSLSSGSSLVNEQFF. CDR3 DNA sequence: TGCGCCAGCAGCTTGAGTAGCGGGAGTTCCTTGGTTAATGAGCAGTTCTTC. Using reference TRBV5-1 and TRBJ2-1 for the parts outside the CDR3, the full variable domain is KAGVTQTPRYLIKTRGQQVTLSCSPISGHRSVSWYQQTPGQGLQFLFEYFSETQRNKGNFPGRFSGRQFSNSRSEMNVSTLELGDSALYLCASSLSSGSSLVNEQFFGPGTRLTVL.

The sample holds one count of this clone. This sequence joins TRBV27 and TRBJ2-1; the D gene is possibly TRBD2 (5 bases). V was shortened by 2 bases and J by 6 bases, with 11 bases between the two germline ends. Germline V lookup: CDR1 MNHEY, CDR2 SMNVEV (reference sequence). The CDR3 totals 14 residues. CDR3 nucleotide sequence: TGTGCCAGCAGTTTAATTCGGGGAACCAATGAGCAGTTCTTC. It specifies CASSLIRGTNEQFF.

In DNA form, the CDR3 reads TGTGCCAGCAGTCTCCATATAGCGGCCCCTGCATACAATGAGCAGTTCTTC. Residues: CASSLHIAAPAYNEQFF. The chain combines TRBV27 with TRBJ2-1, with D possibly being TRBD2 (6 bases). The CDR3 is made up of 17 amino acids. Germline V gives CDR1 MNHEY, CDR2 SMNVEV (reference sequence). Deletions cut 5 bases from V and 4 bases from J, with 21 bases between.

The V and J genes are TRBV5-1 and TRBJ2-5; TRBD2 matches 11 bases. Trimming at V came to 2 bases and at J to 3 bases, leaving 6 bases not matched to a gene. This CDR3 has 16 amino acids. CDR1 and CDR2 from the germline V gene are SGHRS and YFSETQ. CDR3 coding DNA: TGCGCCAGCAGCTTTGGACTAGCGGGTATAAAAGAGACCCAGTACTTC. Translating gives CASSFGLAGIKETQYF.

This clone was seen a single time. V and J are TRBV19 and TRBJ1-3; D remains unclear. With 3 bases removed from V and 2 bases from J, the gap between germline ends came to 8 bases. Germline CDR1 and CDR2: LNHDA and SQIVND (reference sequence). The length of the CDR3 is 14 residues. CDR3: CASSMRAAGNTIYF. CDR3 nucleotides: TGTGCCAGTAGTATGAGGGCAGCTGGAAACACCATATATTTT.

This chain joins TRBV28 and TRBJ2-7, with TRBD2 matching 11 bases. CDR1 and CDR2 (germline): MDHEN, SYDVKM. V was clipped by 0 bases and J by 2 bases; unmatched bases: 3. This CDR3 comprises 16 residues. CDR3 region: CASSLWASGGTYEQYF. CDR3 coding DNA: TGTGCCAGCAGTTTATGGGCTAGCGGGGGGACCTACGAGCAGTACTTC.

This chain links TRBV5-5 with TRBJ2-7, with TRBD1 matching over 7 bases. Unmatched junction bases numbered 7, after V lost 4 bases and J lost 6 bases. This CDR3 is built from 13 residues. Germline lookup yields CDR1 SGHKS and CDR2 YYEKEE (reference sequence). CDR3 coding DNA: TGTGCCAGCAGCCAGGGACAGTACGGCGAGCAGTACTTC. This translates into CASSQGQYGEQYF.

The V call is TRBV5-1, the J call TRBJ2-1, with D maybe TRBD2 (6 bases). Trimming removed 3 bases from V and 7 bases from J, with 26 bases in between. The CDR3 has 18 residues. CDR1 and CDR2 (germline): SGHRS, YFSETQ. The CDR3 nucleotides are TGCGCCAGCAGCTGGGGTGAATGGGGGGACGAGTCACCTAATGAGCAGTTCTTC. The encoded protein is CASSWGEWGDESPNEQFF.